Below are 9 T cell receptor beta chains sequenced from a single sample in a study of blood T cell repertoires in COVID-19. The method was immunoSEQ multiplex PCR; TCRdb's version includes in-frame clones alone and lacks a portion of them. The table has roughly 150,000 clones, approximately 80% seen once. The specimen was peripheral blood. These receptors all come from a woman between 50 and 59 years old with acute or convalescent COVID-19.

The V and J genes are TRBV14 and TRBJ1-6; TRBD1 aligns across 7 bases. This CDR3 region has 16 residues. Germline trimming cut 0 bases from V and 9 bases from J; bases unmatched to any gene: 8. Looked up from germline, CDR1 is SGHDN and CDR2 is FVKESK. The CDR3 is CASSQDGTALGSPLHF. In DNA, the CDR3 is TGTGCCAGCAGCCAAGATGGGACAGCACTGGGTTCACCCCTCCACTTT.

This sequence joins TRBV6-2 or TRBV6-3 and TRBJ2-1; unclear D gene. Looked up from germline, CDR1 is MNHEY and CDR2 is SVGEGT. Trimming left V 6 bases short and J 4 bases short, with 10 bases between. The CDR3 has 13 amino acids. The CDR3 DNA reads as TGTGCCAGCAGCTTTGACACATACAATGAGCAGTTCTTC. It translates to CASSFDTYNEQFF.

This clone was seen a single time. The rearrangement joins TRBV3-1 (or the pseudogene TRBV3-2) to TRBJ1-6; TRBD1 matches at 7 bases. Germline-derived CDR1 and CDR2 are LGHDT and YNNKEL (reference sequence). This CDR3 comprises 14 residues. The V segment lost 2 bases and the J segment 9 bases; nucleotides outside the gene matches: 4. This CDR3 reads CASSQQGDGSPLHF. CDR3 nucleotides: TGTGCCAGCAGCCAACAGGGGGACGGTTCACCCCTCCACTTT.

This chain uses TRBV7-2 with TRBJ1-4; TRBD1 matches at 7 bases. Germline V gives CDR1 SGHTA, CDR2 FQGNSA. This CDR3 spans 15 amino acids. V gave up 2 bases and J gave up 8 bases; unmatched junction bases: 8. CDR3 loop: CASSLYRQGGEKLFF. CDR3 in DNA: TGTGCCAGCAGCTTATACAGACAGGGTGGAGAAAAACTGTTTTTT.

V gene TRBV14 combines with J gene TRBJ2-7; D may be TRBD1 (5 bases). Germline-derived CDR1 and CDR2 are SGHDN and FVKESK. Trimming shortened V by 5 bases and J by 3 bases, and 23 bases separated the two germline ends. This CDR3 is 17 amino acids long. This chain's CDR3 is CASSFSIPTGPFYEQYF. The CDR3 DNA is TGTGCCAGCAGCTTCTCAATCCCCACAGGCCCTTTCTACGAGCAGTACTTC.

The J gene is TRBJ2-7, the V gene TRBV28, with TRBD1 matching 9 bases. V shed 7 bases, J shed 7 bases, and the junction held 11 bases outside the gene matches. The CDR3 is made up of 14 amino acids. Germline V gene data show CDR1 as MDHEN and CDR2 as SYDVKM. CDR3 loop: CASIGTGTIREQYF. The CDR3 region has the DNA TGTGCCAGCATCGGGACAGGGACTATACGGGAGCAGTACTTC.

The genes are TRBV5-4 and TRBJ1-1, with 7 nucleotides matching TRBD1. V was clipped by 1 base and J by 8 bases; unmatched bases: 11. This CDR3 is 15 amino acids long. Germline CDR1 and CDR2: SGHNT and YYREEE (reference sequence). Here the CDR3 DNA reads TGTGCCAGCAGCTTGTTTGGGACAGCGAACAACGAAGCTTTCTTT. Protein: CASSLFGTANNEAFF.

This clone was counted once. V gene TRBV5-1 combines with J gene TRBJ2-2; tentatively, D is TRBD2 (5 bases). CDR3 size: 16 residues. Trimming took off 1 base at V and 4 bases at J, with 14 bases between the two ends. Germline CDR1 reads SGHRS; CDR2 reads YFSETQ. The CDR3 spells CASSLPRGSSTGELFF. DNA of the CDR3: TGCGCCAGCAGCTTGCCTCGGGGTAGTAGCACCGGGGAGCTGTTTTTT. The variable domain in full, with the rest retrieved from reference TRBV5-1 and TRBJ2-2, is KAGVTQTPRYLIKTRGQQVTLSCSPISGHRSVSWYQQTPGQGLQFLFEYFSETQRNKGNFPGRFSGRQFSNSRSEMNVSTLELGDSALYLCASSLPRGSSTGELFFGEGSRLTVL.

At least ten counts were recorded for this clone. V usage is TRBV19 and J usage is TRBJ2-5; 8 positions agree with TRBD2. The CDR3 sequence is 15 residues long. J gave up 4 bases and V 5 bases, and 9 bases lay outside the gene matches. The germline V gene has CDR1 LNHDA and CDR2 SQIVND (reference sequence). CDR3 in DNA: TGTGCCAGTAGTTTCGGCGGGGGGATGAGAGAGACCCAGTACTTC. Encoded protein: CASSFGGGMRETQYF. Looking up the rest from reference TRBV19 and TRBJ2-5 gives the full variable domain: DGGITQSPKYLFRKEGQNVTLSCEQNLNHDAMYWYRQDPGQGLRLIYYSQIVNDFQKGDIAEGYSVSREKKESFPLTVTSAQKNPTAFYLCASSFGGGMRETQYFGPGTRLLVL.